Included here is one T cell receptor (beta chain) sequence, with context. What it binds is not known. It was the approximately 130-subject validation cohort, separate from the 666-subject first cohort, to which the donors belonged. The data were taken from a study of cytomegalovirus exposure and HLA in healthy donors. CDR1 and CDR2 from the germline V gene are SGHAT and FQNNGV. The ends were cut back, 5 bases at V and 5 bases at J, with 15 bases in the middle. There are 14 residues in the CDR3. Repertoires were generated with immunoSEQ multiplex PCR, while TCRdb's copy carries only in-frame clones and drops some. Of 43,000 or so clones in the sample, about 94% were seen once. Study conclusions and caveats: TCR beta chains numbering approximately 150 were designated cytomegalovirus-associated.

The TCR originated in a man between 18 and 29 years old in good health and CMV-seronegative. J is TRBJ2-5 and V is TRBV11-2; maybe TRBD2 (6 bases). Sequencing was performed on PBMCs. CDR3 nucleotide sequence: TGTGCCAGCAGCCCGGGGACTTCCTTCGAGACCCAGTACTTC. The encoded protein is CASSPGTSFETQYF.